This T cell receptor (beta chain) stems from a study of OX40 agonist ivuxolimab in advanced cancers. V trimming: 4 bases; J trimming: 5 bases; junction bases outside the gene matches: 9. The CDR3 spans 14 residues. Germline V lookup: CDR1 SGHKS, CDR2 YYEKEE (reference sequence). This clone was found a few times. TCRdb's table, derived via immunoSEQ multiplex PCR, lists solely in-frame clones and lacks some. This sample yields some 60,000 clones, of which approximately 90% are seen a single time; 16% belongs to the top ten. This specimen consisted of CD4+ or CD8+ T cells sorted from blood, obtained in a trial of the OX40 agonist ivuxolimab. This chain joins TRBV5-5 and TRBJ2-7; TRBD2 matches at 7 bases. This clonotype was sampled from an adult with an advanced solid tumor such as melanoma, head and neck, liver or kidney cancer. CDR3: CASSRTRGGHEQYF. The CDR3 nucleotides read TGTGCCAGCAGCCGGACCCGCGGGGGACACGAGCAGTACTTC.